This entry lists 2 T cell receptor beta chains sequenced from one sample in a study of T cells in narcolepsy. The method was immunoSEQ multiplex PCR; TCRdb's version includes in-frame clones alone and lacks a portion of them. The sample has about 31,000 clones, around four fifths seen once. The specimen was CD45RA- memory CD4+ T cells from PBMCs. These receptors were collected from a human donor with narcolepsy.

The chain links TRBV2 to TRBJ1-5; the D gene is possibly TRBD1 (5 bases). The V end was cut by 4 bases, the J end by 11 bases, with 18 bases between. Per the germline V gene, CDR1 is SNHLY and CDR2 is FYNNEI. The CDR3 spans 14 residues. CDR3 residues: CASSVGTVLGAQHF. CDR3 DNA sequence: TGTGCCAGCAGTGTAGGTACAGTCCTGGGGGCCCAGCATTTT.

The chain joins TRBV11-3 to TRBJ2-5, with D tentatively TRBD1 (5 bases). Germline loops: CDR1 SGHNT, CDR2 YENEEA. The V and J ends lost 1 base and 3 bases respectively, with 12 bases between them. The CDR3 runs to 15 residues. The CDR3 protein is CASSLGGRPEETQYF. The CDR3 DNA reads TGTGCCAGCAGCTTAGGGGGCCGGCCGGAAGAGACCCAGTACTTC. Combining the CDR3 with reference TRBV11-3 and TRBJ2-5 gives the whole variable domain EAGVVQSPRYKIIEKKQPVAFWCNPISGHNTLYWYLQNLGQGPELLIRYENEEAVDDSQLPKDRFSAERLKGVDSTLKIQPAELGDSAVYLCASSLGGRPEETQYFGPGTRLLVL.